This T cell receptor (beta chain) derives from a study of T cell responses to AZD1222 COVID-19 vaccine. Broader study findings: White British people made up most donors, females outnumbered males, and clonal diversity was possibly underestimated. With two AZD1222 doses given, Spike-specific TCR breadth and depth both rose. Variant regions that are unmutated are reportedly the target of nearly half of spike-specific TCRs.

As to this clone: Its antigen is unidentified.

V lost 10 bases, J lost 1 base, and 13 bases lay in between. CDR3 length: 13 residues. The method was immunoSEQ multiplex PCR; TCRdb's version includes in-frame clones alone and lacks a portion of them. The data contain 130,000 or so clones, over 90% of them singletons. This chain joins TRBV12-3 or TRBV12-4 and TRBJ1-1; D gene ambiguous. This specimen was peripheral blood, taken on day 0 of AZD1222 vaccination. This TCR was sampled from an adult in good health. This chain's CDR3 is CATKPGWNTEAFF. CDR3 DNA: TGTGCCACAAAGCCGGGGTGGAACACTGAAGCTTTCTTT.